A selection of T cell receptor beta chains follows, all from one sample in a study of T-cell memory formation after mild COVID-19. MiXCR, applied by TCRdb to the 5' RACE reads, yields one record per CDR3 protein. The table has about 400,000 distinct CDR3 sequences, more than 20% seen once. Sequencing was carried out using PBMCs or a T cell subset sorted from them (not recorded which). Receptors were obtained from an adult woman who had mild COVID-19 (a few samples of this study predate the infection). Cell type and time point are not known. Each CDR3 is given with its conserved first and last residue.

cdr3_length v_call cdr3_aa
15 TRBV7-3 CASSLAGGPNYEQYF
18 TRBV4-2 CASSQRLGTGEKMTEAFF
15 TRBV3-1 CASSHRGVGVTEAFF
15 TRBV4-1 CASSQVPGPNEKLFF
13 TRBV30 CAAEGDPSYEQYF
14 TRBV29-1 CSALQGFDSYEQYF
15 TRBV3-1 CASSRRTSREDTQYF
14 TRBV20-1 CSARRTLIGYGYTF
17 TRBV7-8 CASSSHTGTRNPYEQYF
12 TRBV7-2 CASSSQVGEQFF
16 TRBV24-1 CATSDRTASSTDTQYF
14 TRBV5-1 CASSLGGPLRAQYF
16 TRBV5-6 CASSFRVVGGYNEQFF
12 TRBV10-3 CAISGEAYEQYF
17 TRBV6-5 CASRRWTGQGSLYEQYF
14 TRBV30 CAWSTRDRGYEQYF
14 TRBV20-1 CSARDLGEYNEQFF